The 25 T cell receptor beta chains below all came from one sample that was sequenced in a study of Ad26.COV2.S vaccination and SARS-CoV-2 variants. Here immunoSEQ multiplex PCR was the method, and the copy in TCRdb shows in-frame clones only, minus some. The table has around 500,000 clones, approximately 90% seen once. Regarding treatment: 15 to 20 received Ad26.COV2.S at low or high dose, single or two shots; about 5 received placebo; per-sample allocation not given. Sampling happened 63 days after the first vaccine or placebo injection. The sample consisted of peripheral blood, taken in a trial of Ad26.COV2.S vaccine versus placebo. The receptors were sampled from a person aged 18 to 65 who received the Ad26.COV2.S COVID-19 vaccine or a placebo.

This clone occurred once. The genes are TRBV5-1 and TRBJ1-3; no definite D call. Per the germline V gene, CDR1 is SGHRS and CDR2 is YFSETQ. Trimming shortened V by 0 bases and J by 0 bases, and 10 bases separated the two germline ends. This CDR3 region has 16 residues. The CDR3 nucleotides read TGCGCCAGCAGCTTGGATCCAGCACCCTCTGGAAACACCATATATTTT. It specifies CASSLDPAPSGNTIYF. Looking up the rest from reference TRBV5-1 and TRBJ1-3 gives the full variable domain: KAGVTQTPRYLIKTRGQQVTLSCSPISGHRSVSWYQQTPGQGLQFLFEYFSETQRNKGNFPGRFSGRQFSNSRSEMNVSTLELGDSALYLCASSLDPAPSGNTIYFGEGSWLTVV.

The CDR3 DNA reads as TGTGCCAGCTCACCCGCGACGGGCCTGTCCTACGAGCAGTACTTC. Protein sequence: CASSPATGLSYEQYF. The chain carries TRBV18 and TRBJ2-7; no clear D gene. Trimming removed 3 bases from V and 1 base from J, with 13 bases in between. CDR1 is KGHSH, CDR2 LQKENI, per germline. This CDR3 has 15 residues.

The chain links TRBV10-3 to TRBJ1-5; possibly TRBD1 for D (6 bases). Germline CDR1 and CDR2: ENHRY and SYGVKD. There are 14 residues in the CDR3. V shed 5 bases and J shed 5 bases, with 13 bases lying between them. CDR3 loop: CAISLGGGDQPQHF. DNA of the CDR3: TGTGCCATCAGTCTAGGAGGGGGGGATCAGCCCCAGCATTTT.

A few counts support this clone. This chain uses TRBV6-2 or TRBV6-3 with TRBJ2-7; 8 bases fit TRBD1. V shed 0 bases and J 7 bases; nucleotides not matched to a gene: 8. The CDR3 is 15 amino acids. Germline V CDR1 and CDR2: MNHEY, SVGEGT. CDR3 coding DNA: TGTGCCAGCAGTTACTCGGCTGGACAGGGATGGGAGCAGTACTTC. It translates to CASSYSAGQGWEQYF.

This chain uses TRBV5-4 with TRBJ1-3; TRBD1 matches at 7 bases. The germline V gene has CDR1 SGHNT and CDR2 YYREEE (reference sequence). With V trimmed by 2 bases and J by 4 bases, 6 bases remained unmatched. The CDR3 runs 15 residues. CDR3 nucleotides: TGTGCCAGCAGCTTTAAGGGGGCAACAGGAAACACCATATATTTT. This codes for CASSFKGATGNTIYF.

A few counts support this clone. The rearrangement joins TRBV5-4 to TRBJ1-6; D gene ambiguous. CDR1 SGHNT and CDR2 YYREEE come from the germline V gene (reference sequence). The V end lost 1 base, the J end lost 10 bases, and 12 bases lay between the germline ends. There are 14 residues in the CDR3. CDR3 DNA sequence: TGTGCCAGCAGCTTGTCTGGCAGTGGCTCACCCCTCCACTTT. Residues: CASSLSGSGSPLHF.

The rearrangement uses TRBV28 and TRBJ1-5; 7 nucleotides agree with TRBD1. The V gene end was trimmed by 5 bases and the J gene end by 5 bases; junction bases not matched to a gene: 6. The CDR3 length is 14 residues. Germline V gene sequence: CDR1 MDHEN, CDR2 SYDVKM. CDR3 loop: CASSTWTGDQPQHF. The CDR3 nucleotides read TGTGCCAGCAGTACCTGGACAGGAGATCAGCCCCAGCATTTT.

This chain uses TRBV5-1 with TRBJ1-1, with 8 nucleotides matching TRBD1. Germline loops: CDR1 SGHRS, CDR2 YFSETQ. With 4 bases clipped from V and 8 bases from J, the junction kept 13 bases outside the gene matches. The CDR3 runs 15 residues. CDR3 DNA: TGCGCCAGCAGCACCCGGACAGGGCCCAGGACCGAAGCTTTCTTT. Translation: CASSTRTGPRTEAFF. The entire variable domain, with the rest obtained from reference TRBV5-1 and TRBJ1-1, is as follows: KAGVTQTPRYLIKTRGQQVTLSCSPISGHRSVSWYQQTPGQGLQFLFEYFSETQRNKGNFPGRFSGRQFSNSRSEMNVSTLELGDSALYLCASSTRTGPRTEAFFGQGTRLTVV.

V is TRBV19 and J is TRBJ2-2; 7 bases fit TRBD1. Trimming cost V 5 bases and J 0 bases; bases outside gene matches: 6. The CDR3 consists of 16 residues. In germline, CDR1 is LNHDA, CDR2 SQIVND (reference sequence). The CDR3 DNA sequence: TGTGCCAGTAGTTTTCGACAGGGTACGAACACCGGGGAGCTGTTTTTT. It encodes CASSFRQGTNTGELFF.

The rearrangement joins TRBV4-1 to TRBJ2-3; TRBD1 matches at 8 bases. Per the germline V gene, CDR1 is MGHRA and CDR2 is YSYEKL. The J segment lost 2 bases and the V segment lost 2 bases, leaving 6 bases of the junction unmatched. The CDR3 covers 16 residues. For the CDR3, the DNA is TGCGCCAGCAGCCAACCGGACAGGGTTGCCACAGATACGCAGTATTTT. Translated, it gives CASSQPDRVATDTQYF.

This chain uses TRBV9 with TRBJ2-3; D is uncertain. The length of the CDR3 is 14 residues. V was cut by 0 bases and J by 6 bases, with 11 bases left in between. Germline CDR1 and CDR2: SGDLS and YYNGEE. The CDR3 reads CASSVGHGVDTQYF. The CDR3 region has the DNA TGTGCCAGCAGCGTAGGGCATGGGGTGGATACGCAGTATTTT.

The V and J genes are TRBV6-5 and TRBJ1-2, with 9 bases lining up with TRBD1. Germline CDR1 is MNHEY and CDR2 is SVGAGI. V lost 6 bases, J lost 0 bases, and 5 bases stayed unmatched. This CDR3 contains 15 residues. DNA of the CDR3: TGTGCCAGCAGCCGGACAGGGGAGGCTAACTATGGCTACACCTTC. Amino acid sequence: CASSRTGEANYGYTF.

The chain is built from TRBV7-9 and TRBJ1-1, with D tentatively TRBD1 (5 bases). The CDR3 runs to 12 residues. The V end lost 5 bases, the J end lost 11 bases, and 15 bases lay between the germline ends. The germline gives CDR1 SEHNR, CDR2 FQNEAQ (reference sequence). The CDR3 loop reads CASSAGTSGAFF. CDR3 in DNA: TGTGCCAGCAGCGCCGGGACTTCAGGCGCTTTCTTT. Based on the CDR3 plus reference TRBV7-9 and TRBJ1-1, the full variable domain is DTGVSQNPRHKITKRGQNVTFRCDPISEHNRLYWYRQTLGQGPEFLTYFQNEAQLEKSRLLSDRFSAERPKGSFSTLEIQRTEQGDSAMYLCASSAGTSGAFFGQGTRLTVV.

The chain links TRBV11-2 to TRBJ2-7; D ambiguous. The V end was cut by 6 bases, the J end by 7 bases, with 16 bases between. There are 13 residues in the CDR3. CDR1 and CDR2 from the germline V gene are SGHAT and FQNNGV. CDR3 nucleotides: TGTGCCAGCAGTGTGGAGTGGGTCGGGGAGCAGTACTTC. The encoded protein is CASSVEWVGEQYF.

The rearrangement uses TRBV28 and TRBJ1-5, with no clear D. CDR1 is MDHEN and CDR2 is SYDVKM in the germline V gene. Trimming left V 9 bases short and J 0 bases short, with 12 bases between. There are 14 residues in the CDR3. The DNA for the CDR3 is TGTGCCAGTGCCACTGTGAATAGCAATCAGCCCCAGCATTTT. Translating gives CASATVNSNQPQHF.

This clone appeared once. The chain has TRBV5-5 and TRBJ1-1, with 7 nucleotides matching TRBD1. Germline assignment: CDR1 SGHKS and CDR2 YYEKEE (reference sequence). The CDR3 is made up of 16 amino acids. V lost 4 bases and J lost 1; bases outside the gene matches: 10. CDR3 in DNA: TGTGCCAGCAGCCAGGGGACAGCGCGAGGGAACACTGAAGCTTTCTTT. It codes for CASSQGTARGNTEAFF.

This chain links TRBV30 with TRBJ1-2, with a possible D match to TRBD1 (5 bases). The CDR3 covers 12 residues. V was pared by 1 base and J by 6 bases, with 9 bases between. Germline V gives CDR1 GTSNPN, CDR2 SVGIG (reference sequence). CDR3 DNA: TGTGCCTGGAGTGCCAGGGAGGATGGCTACACCTTC. Translating gives CAWSAREDGYTF.

The table lists this clone with a few counts. The V and J genes are TRBV7-9 and TRBJ1-6; no firm D call. Germline lookup yields CDR1 SEHNR and CDR2 FQNEAQ (reference sequence). The CDR3 has 12 residues. V dropped 0 bases and J dropped 10 bases, with 4 bases sitting between them. The CDR3 sequence: CASSLAYSPLHF. CDR3 bases: TGTGCCAGCAGCTTAGCTTACTCACCCCTCCACTTT.

This chain connects TRBV7-9 to TRBJ2-7, with 11 bases fitting TRBD2. V lost 5 bases to trimming and J lost 2 bases; unmatched junction nucleotides: 5. The CDR3 is 15 amino acids. From germline, CDR1 is SEHNR and CDR2 FQNEAQ (reference sequence). CDR3 loop: CASSAGTSGTYEQYF. DNA for the CDR3: TGTGCCAGCAGCGCCGGGACTAGCGGCACCTACGAGCAGTACTTC.

V is TRBV6-5 and J is TRBJ2-7; no reliable D call. Germline CDR1 reads MNHEY; CDR2 reads SVGAGI. This CDR3 is 13 amino acids long. The germline V and J ends were trimmed by 7 bases and 0 bases, with 10 bases remaining between them. CDR3 sequence: CASTSSSSYEQYF. CDR3 nucleotides: TGTGCCAGCACCTCATCGAGCTCCTACGAGCAGTACTTC.

This chain connects TRBV2 to TRBJ1-2; D is undetermined. The ends were cut back, 6 bases at V and 8 bases at J, with 19 bases in the middle. This CDR3 spans 14 amino acids. Per the germline V gene, CDR1 is SNHLY and CDR2 is FYNNEI. In DNA, the CDR3 is TGTGCCAGCAGGAGGGAAGAAAGTTCAACGGGCTACACCTTC. Protein: CASRREESSTGYTF.

The DNA of the CDR3 is TGTGCCAGCAGCGATACAGGGCGGGAAAACATTCAGTACTTC. This encodes CASSDTGRENIQYF. This rearrangement joins TRBV9 to TRBJ2-4, with D possibly TRBD1 on 6 matching bases. This CDR3 region has 14 residues. V was trimmed by 3 bases and J by 5 bases, leaving 12 bases between them. Germline CDR1 and CDR2: SGDLS and YYNGEE.

This chain links TRBV5-1 with TRBJ2-1; D possibly corresponds to TRBD1 (5 bases). The CDR3 is 13 amino acids. V was pared by 5 bases and J by 5 bases, with 11 bases between. The germline CDR1 and CDR2 sequences are SGHRS and YFSETQ. In nucleotides, the CDR3 is TGCGCCAGCAGTCCCGACAGAGACAATGAGCAGTTCTTC. Encoded protein: CASSPDRDNEQFF.

The CDR3 is CASSFETDTQYF. Here the CDR3 DNA reads TGCGCCAGCAGCTTCGAAACAGATACGCAGTATTTT. The V call is TRBV5-1, the J call TRBJ2-3; D uncertain. Germline values: CDR1 SGHRS, CDR2 YFSETQ. This CDR3 spans 12 amino acids. V lost 2 bases and J lost 3, with 4 bases in between.

The V call is TRBV18, the J call TRBJ1-4; D not resolved. CDR1 KGHSH and CDR2 LQKENI come from the germline V gene. This CDR3 is 12 amino acids long. V was pared by 3 bases and J by 5 bases, with 4 bases between. The CDR3 nucleotides are TGTGCCAGCTCACCCTTAAATGAAAAACTGTTTTTT. This encodes CASSPLNEKLFF.